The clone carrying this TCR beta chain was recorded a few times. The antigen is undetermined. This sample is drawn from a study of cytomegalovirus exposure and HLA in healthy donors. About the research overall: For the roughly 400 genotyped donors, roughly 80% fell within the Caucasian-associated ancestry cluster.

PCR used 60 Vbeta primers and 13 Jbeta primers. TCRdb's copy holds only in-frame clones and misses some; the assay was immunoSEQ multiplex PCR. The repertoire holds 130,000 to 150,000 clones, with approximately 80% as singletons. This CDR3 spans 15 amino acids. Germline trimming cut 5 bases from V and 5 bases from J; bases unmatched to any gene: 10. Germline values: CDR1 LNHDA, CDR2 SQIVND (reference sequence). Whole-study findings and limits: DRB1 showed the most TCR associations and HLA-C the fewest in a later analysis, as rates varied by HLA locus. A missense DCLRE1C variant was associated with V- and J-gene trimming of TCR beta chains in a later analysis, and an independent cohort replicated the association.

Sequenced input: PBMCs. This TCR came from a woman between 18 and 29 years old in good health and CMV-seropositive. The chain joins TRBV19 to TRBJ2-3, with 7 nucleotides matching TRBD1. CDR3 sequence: CASSEGQRIGDTQYF. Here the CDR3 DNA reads TGTGCCAGTAGTGAGGGACAGAGGATTGGAGATACGCAGTATTTT.